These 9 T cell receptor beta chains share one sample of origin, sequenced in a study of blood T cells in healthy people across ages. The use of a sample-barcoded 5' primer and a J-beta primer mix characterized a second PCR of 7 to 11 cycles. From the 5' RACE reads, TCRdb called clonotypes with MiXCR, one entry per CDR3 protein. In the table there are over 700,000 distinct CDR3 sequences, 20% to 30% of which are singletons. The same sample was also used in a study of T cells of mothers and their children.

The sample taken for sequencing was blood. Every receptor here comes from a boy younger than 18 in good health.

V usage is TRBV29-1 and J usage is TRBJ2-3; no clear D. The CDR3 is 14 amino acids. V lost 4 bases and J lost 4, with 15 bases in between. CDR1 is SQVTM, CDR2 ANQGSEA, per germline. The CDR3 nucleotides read TGCAGCGTTGCATCGGCTCCGTCGGCAGATACGCAGTATTTT. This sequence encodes CSVASAPSADTQYF.

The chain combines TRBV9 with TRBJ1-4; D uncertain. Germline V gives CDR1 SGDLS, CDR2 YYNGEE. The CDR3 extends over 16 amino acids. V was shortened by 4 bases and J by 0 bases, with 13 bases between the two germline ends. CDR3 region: CASSSDGNPTNEKLFF. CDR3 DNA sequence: TGTGCCAGCAGCTCCGATGGCAATCCAACTAATGAAAAACTGTTTTTT.

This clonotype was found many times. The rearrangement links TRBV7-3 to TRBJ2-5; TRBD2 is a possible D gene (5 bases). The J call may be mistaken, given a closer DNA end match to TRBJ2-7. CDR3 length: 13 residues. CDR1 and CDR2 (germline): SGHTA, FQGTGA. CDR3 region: CASSPGSTYEQYF. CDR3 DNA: TGTGCCAGCAGTCCGGGGTCCACCTACGAGCAGTACTTC.

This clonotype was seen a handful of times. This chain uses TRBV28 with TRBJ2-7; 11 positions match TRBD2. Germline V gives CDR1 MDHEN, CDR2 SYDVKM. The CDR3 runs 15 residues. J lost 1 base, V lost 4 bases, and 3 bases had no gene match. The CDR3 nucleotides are TGTGCCAGCAGTTCCCCTAGCGGGAGGTCCTACGAGCAGTACTTC. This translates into CASSSPSGRSYEQYF.

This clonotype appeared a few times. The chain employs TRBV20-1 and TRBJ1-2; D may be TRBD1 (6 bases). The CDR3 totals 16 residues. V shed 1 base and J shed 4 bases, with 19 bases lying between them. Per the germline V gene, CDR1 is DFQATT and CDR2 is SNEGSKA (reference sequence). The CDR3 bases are TGCAGTGCTAGAGGAGGGGGTCTCACAGAACCCTATGGCTACACCTTC. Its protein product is CSARGGGLTEPYGYTF.

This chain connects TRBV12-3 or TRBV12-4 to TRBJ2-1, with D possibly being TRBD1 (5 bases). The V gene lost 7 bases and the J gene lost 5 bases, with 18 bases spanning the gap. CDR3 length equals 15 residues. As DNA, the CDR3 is TGTGCCAGCAACCTAGAGGACAAGCCCAACAATGAGCAGTTCTTC. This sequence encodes CASNLEDKPNNEQFF.

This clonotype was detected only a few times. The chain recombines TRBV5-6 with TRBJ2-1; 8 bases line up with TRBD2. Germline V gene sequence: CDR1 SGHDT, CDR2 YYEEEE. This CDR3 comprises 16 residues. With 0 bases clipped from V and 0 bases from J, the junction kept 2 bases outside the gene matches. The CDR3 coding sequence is TGTGCCAGCAGCTTGGGAGCGGGAGTCTCCTACAATGAGCAGTTCTTC. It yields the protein CASSLGAGVSYNEQFF.

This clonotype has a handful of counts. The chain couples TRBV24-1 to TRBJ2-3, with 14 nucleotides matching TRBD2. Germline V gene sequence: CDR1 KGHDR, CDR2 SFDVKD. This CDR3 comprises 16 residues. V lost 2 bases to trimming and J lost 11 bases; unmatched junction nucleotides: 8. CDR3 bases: TGTGCCACCAGTGATTCCCCGGGGACTAGCGGGGGATTGCAGTATTTT. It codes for CATSDSPGTSGGLQYF.

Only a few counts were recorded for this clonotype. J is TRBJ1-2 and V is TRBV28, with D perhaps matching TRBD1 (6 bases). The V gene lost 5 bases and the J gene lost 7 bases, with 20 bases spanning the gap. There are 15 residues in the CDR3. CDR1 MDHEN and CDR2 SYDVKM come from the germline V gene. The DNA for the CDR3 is TGTGCCAGCAGTCCCCCGGGGGCTGGGGTTTTTGGCTACACCTTC. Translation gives CASSPPGAGVFGYTF.